These T cell receptor beta chains were read from a single sample in a study of blood T cell repertoires in COVID-19. Using immunoSEQ multiplex PCR, the repertoire was profiled, and TCRdb retains in-frame clones only, with some absent. Of approximately 100,000 clones listed, approximately 91% are singletons. Input material: peripheral blood. The receptors originated from a man between 60 and 75 years old with acute or convalescent COVID-19. Both conserved end residues are part of each CDR3. Each record gives: clone size, V gene, CDR3 length, D gene, J gene, CDR3 DNA, CDR3 protein. A D gene is named only where the DNA matches it firmly. Some rows have no size entry. The others give once, few or many, or a class for an expanded clone.

clone_size: -; v_call: TRBV6-5; cdr3_length: 14; d_call: -; j_call: TRBJ1-6; cdr3_nt: TGTGCCAGCAGTCGTACGGTGGGGCCCTCACCCCTCCACTTT; cdr3_aa: CASSRTVGPSPLHF
clone_size: -; v_call: TRBV6-5; cdr3_length: 13; d_call: -; j_call: TRBJ2-1; cdr3_nt: TGTGCCAGCAGTCCCTACGGGGGTAATGAGCAGTTCTTC; cdr3_aa: CASSPYGGNEQFF
clone_size: -; v_call: TRBV10-3; cdr3_length: 13; d_call: TRBD1; j_call: TRBJ1-2; cdr3_nt: TGTGCCGTGACAGGGAAAGAGAACTATGGCTACACCTTC; cdr3_aa: CAVTGKENYGYTF
clone_size: -; v_call: TRBV3-1/TRBV3-2; cdr3_length: 15; d_call: TRBD1; j_call: TRBJ2-7; cdr3_nt: TGTGCCAGCAGCCAAGATAGGGGGCCAGCACGGGAGCAGTACTTC; cdr3_aa: CASSQDRGPAREQYF
clone_size: -; v_call: TRBV6-6; cdr3_length: 13; d_call: -; j_call: TRBJ1-2; cdr3_nt: TGTGCCACCAAAGGGGGGGCTAACTATGGCTACACCTTC; cdr3_aa: CATKGGANYGYTF
clone_size: -; v_call: TRBV7-2; cdr3_length: 12; d_call: TRBD2; j_call: TRBJ2-5; cdr3_nt: TGTGCCAGCAGCTCCCCGGGGGGGGCCCAGTACTTC; cdr3_aa: CASSSPGGAQYF
clone_size: -; v_call: TRBV11-3; cdr3_length: 13; d_call: -; j_call: TRBJ1-2; cdr3_nt: TGTGCCAGCAGCCCCAGACCGGGGTATGGCTACACCTTC; cdr3_aa: CASSPRPGYGYTF
clone_size: few; v_call: TRBV7-9; cdr3_length: 12; d_call: -; j_call: TRBJ1-2; cdr3_nt: TGTGCCAGCAGCTTCGGAGGGGATGGCTACACCTTC; cdr3_aa: CASSFGGDGYTF
clone_size: -; v_call: TRBV30; cdr3_length: 14; d_call: -; j_call: TRBJ2-7; cdr3_nt: TGTGCCTGGAGATTAGCGGGACAGCACTACGAGCAGTACTTC; cdr3_aa: CAWRLAGQHYEQYF
clone_size: -; v_call: TRBV5-4; cdr3_length: 15; d_call: -; j_call: TRBJ1-2; cdr3_nt: TGTGCCAGCAGCTGGGGGCAGCGCGAAAACTATGGCTACACCTTC; cdr3_aa: CASSWGQRENYGYTF